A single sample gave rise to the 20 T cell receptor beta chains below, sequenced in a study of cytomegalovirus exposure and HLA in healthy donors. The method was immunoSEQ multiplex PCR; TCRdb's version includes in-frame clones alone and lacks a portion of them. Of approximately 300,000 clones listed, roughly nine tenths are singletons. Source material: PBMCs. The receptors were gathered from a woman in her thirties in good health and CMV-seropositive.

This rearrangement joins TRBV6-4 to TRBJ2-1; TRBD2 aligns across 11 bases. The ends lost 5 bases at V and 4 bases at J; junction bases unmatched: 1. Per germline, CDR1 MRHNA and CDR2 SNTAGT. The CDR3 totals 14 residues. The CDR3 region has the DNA TGTGCCAGCAGTCCTAGCGGGGGGTACAATGAGCAGTTCTTC. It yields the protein CASSPSGGYNEQFF.

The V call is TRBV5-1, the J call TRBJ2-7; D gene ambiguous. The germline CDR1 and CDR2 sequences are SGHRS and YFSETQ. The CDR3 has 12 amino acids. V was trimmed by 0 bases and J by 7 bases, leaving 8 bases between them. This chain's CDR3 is CASSLADREQYF. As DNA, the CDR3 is TGCGCCAGCAGCTTGGCCGATCGGGAGCAGTACTTC.

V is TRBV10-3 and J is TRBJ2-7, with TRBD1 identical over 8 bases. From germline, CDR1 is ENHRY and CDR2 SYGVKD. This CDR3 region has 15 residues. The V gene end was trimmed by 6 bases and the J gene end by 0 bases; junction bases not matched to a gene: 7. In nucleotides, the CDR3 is TGTGCCATCAGAAGGGCAGGGGGCGGCTCCTACGAGCAGTACTTC. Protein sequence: CAIRRAGGGSYEQYF.

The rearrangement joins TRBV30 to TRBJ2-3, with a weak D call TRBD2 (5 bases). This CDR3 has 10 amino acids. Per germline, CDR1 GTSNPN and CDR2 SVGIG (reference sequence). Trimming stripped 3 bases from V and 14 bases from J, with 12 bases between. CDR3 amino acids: CAWRRVSWYF. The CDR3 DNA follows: TGTGCCTGGAGGAGGGTTAGTTGGTATTTT.

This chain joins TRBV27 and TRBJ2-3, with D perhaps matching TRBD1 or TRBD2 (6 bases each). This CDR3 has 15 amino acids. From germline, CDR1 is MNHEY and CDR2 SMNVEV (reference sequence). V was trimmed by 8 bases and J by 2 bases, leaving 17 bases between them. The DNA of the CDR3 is TGTGCCAGCTCCTCCGGGGGCCCGTTCACAGATACGCAGTATTTT. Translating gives CASSSGGPFTDTQYF.

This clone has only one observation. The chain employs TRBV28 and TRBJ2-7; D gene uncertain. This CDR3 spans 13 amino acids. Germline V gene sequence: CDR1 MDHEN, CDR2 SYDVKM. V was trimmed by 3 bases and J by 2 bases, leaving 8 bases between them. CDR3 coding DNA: TGTGCCAGCAGTTTGGGCACTACCTACGAGCAGTACTTC. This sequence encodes CASSLGTTYEQYF.

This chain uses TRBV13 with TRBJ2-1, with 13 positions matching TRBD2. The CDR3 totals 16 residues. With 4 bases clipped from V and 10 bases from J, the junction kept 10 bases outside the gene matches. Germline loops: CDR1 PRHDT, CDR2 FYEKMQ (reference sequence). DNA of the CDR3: TGTGCCAGCAGCTACGCGGGGGGGACTAGCGGGACCGAGCAGTTCTTC. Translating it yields CASSYAGGTSGTEQFF.

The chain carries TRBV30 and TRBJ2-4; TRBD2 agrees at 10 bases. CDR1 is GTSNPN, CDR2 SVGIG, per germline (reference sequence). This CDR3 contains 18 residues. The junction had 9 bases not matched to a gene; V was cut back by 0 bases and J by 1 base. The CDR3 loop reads CAWSVSLAGDWAKNIQYF. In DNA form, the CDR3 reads TGTGCCTGGAGTGTATCGCTAGCGGGAGATTGGGCCAAAAACATTCAGTACTTC.

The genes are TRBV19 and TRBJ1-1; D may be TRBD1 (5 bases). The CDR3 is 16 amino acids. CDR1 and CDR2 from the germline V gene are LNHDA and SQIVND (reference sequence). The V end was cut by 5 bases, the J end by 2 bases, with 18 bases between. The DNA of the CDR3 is TGTGCCAGTAGTTCAAAAGGGACGGCGCCAAACACTGAAGCTTTCTTT. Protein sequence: CASSSKGTAPNTEAFF.

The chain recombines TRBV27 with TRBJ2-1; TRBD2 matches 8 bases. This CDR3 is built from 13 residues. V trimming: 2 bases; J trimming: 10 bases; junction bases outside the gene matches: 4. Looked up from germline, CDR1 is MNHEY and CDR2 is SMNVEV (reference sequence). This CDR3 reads CASSLTKREEQFF. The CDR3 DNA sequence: TGTGCCAGCAGTTTAACCAAGCGGGAGGAGCAGTTCTTC.

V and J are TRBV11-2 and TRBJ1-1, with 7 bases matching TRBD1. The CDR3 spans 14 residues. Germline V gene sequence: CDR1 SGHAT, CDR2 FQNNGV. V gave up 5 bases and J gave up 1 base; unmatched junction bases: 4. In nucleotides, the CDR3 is TGTGCCAGCAGCACCCGGACAGGGAACACTGAAGCTTTCTTT. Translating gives CASSTRTGNTEAFF. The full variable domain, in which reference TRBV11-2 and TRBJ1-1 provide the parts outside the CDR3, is EAGVAQSPRYKIIEKRQSVAFWCNPISGHATLYWYQQILGQGPKLLIQFQNNGVVDDSQLPKDRFSAERLKGVDSTLKIQPAKLEDSAVYLCASSTRTGNTEAFFGQGTRLTVV.

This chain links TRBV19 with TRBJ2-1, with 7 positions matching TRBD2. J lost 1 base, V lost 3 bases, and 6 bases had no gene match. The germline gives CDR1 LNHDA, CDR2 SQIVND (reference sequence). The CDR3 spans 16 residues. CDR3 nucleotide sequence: TGTGCCAGTAGTATTATCGGGGGGTTATCCTACAATGAGCAGTTCTTC. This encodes CASSIIGGLSYNEQFF. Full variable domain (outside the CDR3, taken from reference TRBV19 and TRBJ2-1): DGGITQSPKYLFRKEGQNVTLSCEQNLNHDAMYWYRQDPGQGLRLIYYSQIVNDFQKGDIAEGYSVSREKKESFPLTVTSAQKNPTAFYLCASSIIGGLSYNEQFFGPGTRLTVL.

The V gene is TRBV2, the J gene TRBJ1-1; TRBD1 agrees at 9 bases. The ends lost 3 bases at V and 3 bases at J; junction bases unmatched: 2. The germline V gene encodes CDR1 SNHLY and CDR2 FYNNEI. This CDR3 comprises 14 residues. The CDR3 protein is CASSEDRGDTEAFF. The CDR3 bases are TGTGCCAGCAGTGAGGACAGGGGTGACACTGAAGCTTTCTTT.

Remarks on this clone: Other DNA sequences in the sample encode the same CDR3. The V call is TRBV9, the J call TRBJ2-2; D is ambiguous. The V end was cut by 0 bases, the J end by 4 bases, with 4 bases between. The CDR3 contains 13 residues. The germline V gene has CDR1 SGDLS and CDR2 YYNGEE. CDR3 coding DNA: TGTGCCAGCAGCGTAGGGGGCACCGGGGAGCTGTTTTTT. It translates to CASSVGGTGELFF. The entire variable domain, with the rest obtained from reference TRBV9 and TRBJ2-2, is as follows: DSGVTQTPKHLITATGQRVTLRCSPRSGDLSVYWYQQSLDQGLQFLIQYYNGEERAKGNILERFSAQQFPDLHSELNLSSLELGDSALYFCASSVGGTGELFFGEGSRLTVL.

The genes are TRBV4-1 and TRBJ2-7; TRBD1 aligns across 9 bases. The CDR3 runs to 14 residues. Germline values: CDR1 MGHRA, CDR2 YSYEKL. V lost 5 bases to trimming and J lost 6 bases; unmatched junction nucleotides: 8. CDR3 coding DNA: TGCGCCAGCAGCTACACAGGGGGCAGTTCCGAGCAGTACTTC. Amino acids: CASSYTGGSSEQYF.

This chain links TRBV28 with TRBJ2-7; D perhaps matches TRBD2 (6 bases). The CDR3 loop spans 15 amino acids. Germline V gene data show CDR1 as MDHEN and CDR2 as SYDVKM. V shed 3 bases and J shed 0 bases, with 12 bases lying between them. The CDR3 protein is CASSLGGAGSYEQYF. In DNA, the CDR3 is TGTGCCAGCAGTTTGGGGGGTGCTGGCTCCTACGAGCAGTACTTC. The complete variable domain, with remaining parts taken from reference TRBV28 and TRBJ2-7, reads DVKVTQSSRYLVKRTGEKVFLECVQDMDHENMFWYRQDPGLGLRLIYFSYDVKMKEKGDIPEGYSVSREKKERFSLILESASTNQTSMYLCASSLGGAGSYEQYFGPGTRLTVT.

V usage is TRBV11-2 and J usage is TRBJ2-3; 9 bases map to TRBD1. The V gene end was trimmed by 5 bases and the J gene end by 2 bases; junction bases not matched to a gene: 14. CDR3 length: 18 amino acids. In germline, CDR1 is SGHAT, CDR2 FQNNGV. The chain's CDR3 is CASSPSGQGSYNTDTQYF. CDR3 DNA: TGTGCCAGCAGCCCCTCGGGACAGGGCTCTTATAACACAGATACGCAGTATTTT.

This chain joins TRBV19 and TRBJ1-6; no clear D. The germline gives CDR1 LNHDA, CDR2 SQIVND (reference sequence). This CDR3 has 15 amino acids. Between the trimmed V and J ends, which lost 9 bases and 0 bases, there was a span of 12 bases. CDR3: CASRLLSSYNSPLHF. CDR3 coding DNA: TGTGCCAGCCGACTCCTGAGCTCCTATAATTCACCCCTCCACTTT.

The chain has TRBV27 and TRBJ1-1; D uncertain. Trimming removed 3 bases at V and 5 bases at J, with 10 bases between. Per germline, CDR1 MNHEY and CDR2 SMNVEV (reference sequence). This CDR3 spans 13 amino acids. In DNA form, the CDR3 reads TGTGCCAGCAGTTTGTCAGGTAGGACTGAAGCTTTCTTT. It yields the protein CASSLSGRTEAFF.

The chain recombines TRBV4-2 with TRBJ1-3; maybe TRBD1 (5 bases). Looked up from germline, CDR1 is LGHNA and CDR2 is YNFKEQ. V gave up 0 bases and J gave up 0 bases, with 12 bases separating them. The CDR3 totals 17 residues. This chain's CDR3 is CASSQDFWGSSGNTIYF. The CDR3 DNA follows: TGTGCCAGCAGCCAAGATTTCTGGGGGAGCTCTGGAAACACCATATATTTT.